Each of the 13 T cell receptor beta chains below was sequenced from the same sample in a study of monozygotic twins with inflammatory bowel disease. Using the 5' RACE reads, TCRdb records one entry per CDR3 protein without DNA. There are under 350,000 distinct CDR3 sequences in the sample, with 5.6% held by the top ten. The sequenced sample was blood. These receptors all stem from a human donor with ulcerative colitis or Crohn's disease, or a healthy co-twin of an affected twin (not recorded which).

V is TRBV12-3 or TRBV12-4 and J is TRBJ2-2; the TCRdb D gene call, TRBD1, has no DNA to confirm it. The CDR3 runs 14 residues. CDR3: CASTRDRGSGELFF.

CDR3 residues: CSATGRANTEAFF. The chain employs TRBV20-1 and TRBJ1-1; lacking DNA, the TRBD1 call made by TCRdb goes unchecked. The CDR3 is made up of 13 amino acids. Looked up from germline, CDR1 is DFQATT and CDR2 is SNEGSKA (reference sequence).

The CDR3 loop is CASSLGGQGLYGYTF. The chain carries TRBV5-6 and TRBJ1-2; TCRdb's D gene call, TRBD1, goes unchecked for lack of DNA. CDR3 length: 15 residues. CDR1 and CDR2 from the germline V gene are SGHDT and YYEEEE.

The CDR3 here is CASSHRRLETQYF. The chain uses TRBV14 and TRBJ2-5. Germline values: CDR1 SGHDN, CDR2 FVKESK. This CDR3 contains 13 residues.

The V and J genes are TRBV24-1 and TRBJ2-5. Per the germline V gene, CDR1 is KGHDR and CDR2 is SFDVKD. The CDR3 sequence is 13 residues long. The chain's CDR3 is CATTDPAQETQYF.

The J gene is TRBJ2-4, the V gene TRBV18; TCRdb names TRBD1, which stays unverified in the absence of DNA. The CDR3 has 15 amino acids. Germline CDR1 reads KGHSH; CDR2 reads LQKENI. CDR3 sequence reads: CASSPRIGERDIQYF.

The chain joins TRBV7-9 to TRBJ1-6; checking the TCRdb D call of TRBD1 is not possible without DNA. The CDR3 extends over 14 amino acids. Germline CDR1 SEHNR, CDR2 FQNEAQ (reference sequence). This chain's CDR3 is CASSQQGSGSPLHF.

The chain links TRBV12-3 or TRBV12-4 to TRBJ1-1. The CDR3 has 15 amino acids. The chain's CDR3 is CASSFDRRTNTEAFF.

The chain joins TRBV10-3 to TRBJ1-5; the TCRdb call, TRBD1, lacks DNA for checking. The CDR3 is 15 residues long. Germline V CDR1 and CDR2: ENHRY, SYGVKD. CDR3 region: CAISEKGSNNQPQHF.

This chain uses TRBV2 with TRBJ1-1; TCRdb returns TRBD1, unconfirmable since there is no DNA. The CDR3 is 14 residues long. Germline values: CDR1 SNHLY, CDR2 FYNNEI. The CDR3 reads CASSVIWTGPEAFF.

V is TRBV6-2 or TRBV6-3 and J is TRBJ1-5. The CDR3 sequence is 14 residues long. CDR1 and CDR2 (germline): MNHEY, SVGEGT. CDR3 loop: CATFRRNSNQPQHF.

V is TRBV28 and J is TRBJ2-7; TCRdb lists TRBD1, though no DNA is available to test this call. This CDR3 contains 15 residues. In germline, CDR1 is MDHEN, CDR2 SYDVKM. CDR3 protein: CASSPIGTPTYEQYF.

The V gene is TRBV9, the J gene TRBJ2-5; TCRdb proposes TRBD1, but this gene call is untestable without DNA. CDR3 length equals 18 residues. CDR1 and CDR2 (germline): SGDLS, YYNGEE. Here the CDR3 reads CASSVDGWGTGGQETQYF. The whole variable domain, remainder taken from reference TRBV9 and TRBJ2-5, is DSGVTQTPKHLITATGQRVTLRCSPRSGDLSVYWYQQSLDQGLQFLIQYYNGEERAKGNILERFSAQQFPDLHSELNLSSLELGDSALYFCASSVDGWGTGGQETQYFGPGTRLLVL.